A single sample is the source of the 29 T cell receptor beta chains below, sequenced in a study of T cells in Graves' hyperthyroidism and ophthalmopathy. Researchers amplified the TCR beta CDR3 regions from RNA transcripts. The TCR CDR3 first-round RT-PCR relied on the HTBI primer set. Using its own MiXCR run on the multiplex PCR reads, TCRdb lists one record per CDR3 protein. In the table there are 360,000 or so distinct CDR3 sequences, roughly 15% of which are singletons. What was sequenced was blood. The receptors shown here come from a woman aged 55-69 years with Graves' ophthalmopathy.

This clonotype was counted ten times or more. The V call is TRBV11-2, the J call TRBJ2-7; 7 bases fit TRBD2. Germline V gene data show CDR1 as SGHAT and CDR2 as FQNNGV. The CDR3 has 16 residues. The V gene end was trimmed by 2 bases and the J gene end by 6 bases; junction bases not matched to a gene: 13. This CDR3 is CASSLIRTRRAPEQYF. The CDR3 DNA follows: TGTGCCAGCAGCTTAATCCGGACTAGGAGGGCACCCGAGCAGTACTTC. The whole variable domain, remainder taken from reference TRBV11-2 and TRBJ2-7, is EAGVAQSPRYKIIEKRQSVAFWCNPISGHATLYWYQQILGQGPKLLIQFQNNGVVDDSQLPKDRFSAERLKGVDSTLKIQPAKLEDSAVYLCASSLIRTRRAPEQYFGPGTRLTVT.

This clonotype was detected once. It may be a read error: a sequence one base away is much more abundant. This rearrangement joins TRBV7-3 to TRBJ1-2; no clear D. Germline CDR1 and CDR2: SGHTA and FQGTGA. The CDR3 totals 15 residues. Trimming cost V 5 bases and J 2 bases, with 15 bases left between them. The CDR3 reads CASSPQGRSNYGYTF. The DNA for the CDR3 is TGTGCCAGCAGCCCGCAAGGGAGGTCGAACTATGGCTACACCTTC.

The table lists this clonotype with a few counts. V is TRBV2 and J is TRBJ2-3, with no clear D. Germline V gives CDR1 SNHLY, CDR2 FYNNEI. This CDR3 is 16 amino acids long. The ends were cut back, 6 bases at V and 2 bases at J, with 18 bases in the middle. This CDR3 is CASRPLPSDHTDTQYF. In nucleotides, the CDR3 is TGTGCCAGCAGGCCCCTCCCGAGCGACCACACAGATACGCAGTATTTT. The variable domain in full, with the rest retrieved from reference TRBV2 and TRBJ2-3, is EPEVTQTPSHQVTQMGQEVILRCVPISNHLYFYWYRQILGQKVEFLVSFYNNEISEKSEIFDDQFSVERPDGSNFTLKIRSTKLEDSAMYFCASRPLPSDHTDTQYFGPGTRLTVL.

This clonotype appeared many times. This sequence joins TRBV10-3 and TRBJ2-7, with TRBD1 identical over 10 bases. Germline lookup yields CDR1 ENHRY and CDR2 SYGVKD. This CDR3 region has 16 residues. With V trimmed by 2 bases and J by 1 base, 5 bases remained unmatched. CDR3 residues: CAISEPPGQGSYEQYF. The CDR3 DNA reads as TGTGCCATCAGTGAGCCGCCGGGACAGGGGTCCTACGAGCAGTACTTC.

This clonotype has a count of ten or more. The CDR3 loop is CASSLYRDRGTDTQYF. The CDR3 region has the DNA TGCGCCAGCAGCCTTTACCGGGACAGGGGCACAGATACGCAGTATTTT. V gene TRBV4-1 combines with J gene TRBJ2-3; TRBD1 matches 9 bases. J lost 1 base, V lost 4 bases, and 6 bases had no gene match. Germline V gene sequence: CDR1 MGHRA, CDR2 YSYEKL. The CDR3 sequence is 16 residues long.

This clonotype was observed at least ten times. This chain uses TRBV20-1 with TRBJ2-1; D assignment may be TRBD1 or TRBD2 (5 bases each). The germline CDR1 and CDR2 sequences are DFQATT and SNEGSKA (reference sequence). Trimming left V 3 bases short and J 10 bases short, with 16 bases between. This CDR3 comprises 13 residues. The CDR3 DNA reads TGCAGTGCTAGGGGGGACCCCCTTGTCGAGCAGTTCTTC. This encodes CSARGDPLVEQFF.

This clonotype appeared a few times. The chain has TRBV20-1 and TRBJ1-4, with 8 bases identical to TRBD1. In germline, CDR1 is DFQATT, CDR2 SNEGSKA (reference sequence). Germline trimming cut 4 bases from V and 11 bases from J; bases unmatched to any gene: 15. This CDR3 region has 15 residues. Here the CDR3 DNA reads TGCAGTGCTATACCCCTCGGACAGGGCTTAGAGAAACTGTTTTTT. This translates into CSAIPLGQGLEKLFF.

The rearrangement uses TRBV7-8 and TRBJ2-1; TRBD2 matches 14 bases. Germline V gene lookup returns CDR1 SGHVS and CDR2 FQNEAQ. V shed 5 bases, J shed 6 bases, and the junction held 12 bases outside the gene matches. The CDR3 has 18 amino acids. The CDR3 loop is CASSPAIRLAGGTNEQFF. CDR3 in DNA: TGTGCCAGCAGCCCCGCAATCCGACTAGCGGGAGGGACCAATGAGCAGTTCTTC.

In its sample, this clonotype was seen a few times. With a much larger clone just one base away, this may be a read error. The genes are TRBV25-1 and TRBJ2-7; possibly TRBD1 for D (5 bases). Germline values: CDR1 MGHDK, CDR2 SYGVNS. The CDR3 totals 12 residues. V shed 6 bases and J shed 2 bases, with 8 bases lying between them. In nucleotides, the CDR3 is TGTGCCAGCAGCAAGGGGACCTACGAGCAGTACTTC. Translation: CASSKGTYEQYF.

This clonotype was counted ten times or more. The V and J genes are TRBV5-1 and TRBJ1-1, with 9 bases lining up with TRBD1. From germline, CDR1 is SGHRS and CDR2 YFSETQ. Unmatched junction bases numbered 6, after V lost 3 bases and J lost 0 bases. This CDR3 is 16 amino acids long. Written as DNA, the CDR3 is TGCGCCAGCAGCTCCCAACAGGGGGCGGTGAACACTGAAGCTTTCTTT. Translation: CASSSQQGAVNTEAFF.

Ten or more counts support this clonotype. This chain uses TRBV20-1 with TRBJ2-5, with 9 positions matching TRBD1. Germline values: CDR1 DFQATT, CDR2 SNEGSKA (reference sequence). The CDR3 loop spans 14 amino acids. After removal of 1 base from V and 1 base from J, the junction contained 1 base not matched to a gene. CDR3 in amino acids: CSARVQGAQETQYF. Here the CDR3 DNA reads TGCAGTGCTAGAGTACAGGGGGCCCAAGAGACCCAGTACTTC.

At least ten counts were recorded for this clonotype. This sequence joins TRBV5-1 and TRBJ2-1, with D possibly called TRBD1 or TRBD2 (5 bases each). Trimming removed 4 bases from V and 6 bases from J, with 14 bases in between. In germline, CDR1 is SGHRS, CDR2 YFSETQ. This CDR3 region has 14 residues. CDR3 protein: CASSARDPINEQFF. CDR3 bases: TGCGCCAGCAGCGCCCGGGACCCCATCAATGAGCAGTTCTTC.

The chain is built from TRBV28 and TRBJ2-2; 7 bases line up with TRBD2. Losses at the gene ends were 5 bases for V and 4 bases for J; bases not matched to a gene: 4. This CDR3 is 14 amino acids long. The germline gives CDR1 MDHEN, CDR2 SYDVKM. In nucleotides, the CDR3 is TGTGCCAGCAGTGGCGGGAGTGTCACCGGGGAGCTGTTTTTT. Its translation: CASSGGSVTGELFF.

As regards this clonotype: A clone one base away is much larger, so this may be a read error. The J gene is TRBJ2-7, the V gene TRBV3-1; D perhaps matches TRBD1 (6 bases). Germline V gives CDR1 LGHDT, CDR2 YNNKEL (reference sequence). The CDR3 sequence is 16 residues long. CDR3 loop: CVSSQELDSPTYEQYF. Here the CDR3 DNA reads TGTGTCAGCAGCCAAGAGCTGGACAGTCCTACCTACGAGCAGTACTTC.

This clonotype occurred many times. The chain is built from TRBV3-1 and TRBJ1-3; no clear D. CDR3 length equals 15 residues. Looked up from germline, CDR1 is LGHDT and CDR2 is YNNKEL (reference sequence). Trimming took off 2 bases at V and 0 bases at J, with 8 bases between the two ends. CDR3 DNA sequence: TGTGCCAGCAGCCAACAGGCGTTCTCTGGAAACACCATATATTTT. It yields the protein CASSQQAFSGNTIYF.

This sequence joins TRBV4-2 and TRBJ2-1, with TRBD2 matching 8 bases. The CDR3 is 16 residues long. Trimming removed 0 bases from V and 4 bases from J; junction bases left unmatched: 5. Looked up from germline, CDR1 is LGHNA and CDR2 is YNFKEQ. CDR3 DNA sequence: TGTGCCAGCAGCCAAGATAAGTCTAGCGGGTACAATGAGCAGTTCTTC. Its protein is CASSQDKSSGYNEQFF.

The sample holds a few counts of this clonotype. V and J are TRBV6-1 and TRBJ1-6; perhaps TRBD1 as D (6 bases). This CDR3 has 14 residues. Trimming cost V 1 base and J 10 bases, with 11 bases left between them. Germline-derived CDR1 and CDR2 are MNHNS and SASEGT. Here the CDR3 DNA reads TGTGCCAGCAGTGAAGGGGAAGGGGGATCACCCCTCCACTTT. Translated, it gives CASSEGEGGSPLHF.

This clonotype was observed at least ten times. The rearrangement joins TRBV20-1 to TRBJ2-1; maybe TRBD2 (6 bases). From germline, CDR1 is DFQATT and CDR2 SNEGSKA (reference sequence). Trimming shortened V by 6 bases and J by 6 bases, and 18 bases separated the two germline ends. This CDR3 spans 14 amino acids. CDR3 sequence reads: CSAQKRVYSNEQFF. DNA for the CDR3: TGCAGTGCGCAGAAGCGGGTATACTCCAATGAGCAGTTCTTC.

This clonotype was detected ten times or more. The rearrangement links TRBV20-1 to TRBJ2-1, with 14 bases fitting TRBD2. CDR3 length equals 16 residues. Germline V CDR1 and CDR2: DFQATT, SNEGSKA (reference sequence). Germline trimming cut 3 bases from V and 3 bases from J; bases unmatched to any gene: 4. For the CDR3, the DNA is TGCAGTGCTAGGCCGGGACTAGCGGGGGACTACAATGAGCAGTTCTTC. This gives the protein CSARPGLAGDYNEQFF.

This clonotype has at least ten counts. This sequence joins TRBV4-2 and TRBJ2-3, with 11 bases matching TRBD2. This CDR3 is 17 amino acids long. Trimming at V came to 0 bases and at J to 4 bases, leaving 6 bases not matched to a gene. Germline-derived CDR1 and CDR2 are LGHNA and YNFKEQ. CDR3 bases: TGTGCCAGCAGCCAAGACAGTCTAGCGGGAGGTGCAGATACGCAGTATTTT. Its protein is CASSQDSLAGGADTQYF.

This clonotype was observed many times. V gene TRBV28 combines with J gene TRBJ2-3; 12 bases fit TRBD2. The CDR3 totals 15 residues. Germline CDR1 reads MDHEN; CDR2 reads SYDVKM. Trimming cost V 3 bases and J 4 bases; bases outside gene matches: 2. The CDR3 loop is CASSLPSGRADTQYF. For the CDR3, the DNA is TGTGCCAGCAGTTTGCCTAGCGGGAGGGCAGATACGCAGTATTTT.

Many counts were recorded for this clonotype. The CDR3 is CASSDQRGASYEQYF. The CDR3 bases are TGTGCCAGCAGTGACCAGCGGGGCGCCTCCTACGAGCAGTACTTC. The genes are TRBV2 and TRBJ2-7; TRBD2 matches at 7 bases. V shed 3 bases, J shed 0 bases, and the junction held 5 bases outside the gene matches. CDR1 is SNHLY and CDR2 is FYNNEI in the germline V gene. The CDR3 extends over 15 amino acids.

This clonotype was picked up many times. The chain joins TRBV28 to TRBJ1-1; perhaps TRBD1 as D (6 bases). In germline, CDR1 is MDHEN, CDR2 SYDVKM. This CDR3 is 17 amino acids long. V was cut by 5 bases and J by 0 bases, with 19 bases left in between. CDR3 nucleotide sequence: TGTGCCAGCAGTCACCGGGACAAGATTTTTCTGAACACTGAAGCTTTCTTT. It yields the protein CASSHRDKIFLNTEAFF. The full variable domain, its missing parts supplied by reference TRBV28 and TRBJ1-1, is DVKVTQSSRYLVKRTGEKVFLECVQDMDHENMFWYRQDPGLGLRLIYFSYDVKMKEKGDIPEGYSVSREKKERFSLILESASTNQTSMYLCASSHRDKIFLNTEAFFGQGTRLTVV.

The chain employs TRBV19 and TRBJ1-5, with D uncertain. The V and J ends lost 3 bases and 5 bases respectively, with 11 bases between them. The CDR3 is made up of 14 amino acids. The germline V gene encodes CDR1 LNHDA and CDR2 SQIVND (reference sequence). The CDR3 loop reads CASSISSPDQPQHF. Here the CDR3 DNA reads TGTGCCAGTAGTATCTCGTCACCGGATCAGCCCCAGCATTTT.

This clonotype was seen many times. The chain has TRBV28 and TRBJ1-1; TRBD1 might be the D (6 bases). CDR1 MDHEN and CDR2 SYDVKM come from the germline V gene. V lost 2 bases and J 1 base, leaving 14 bases between the germline ends. This CDR3 spans 16 amino acids. CDR3 DNA: TGTGCCAGCAGTTTAGTGGGGGCCTCGGGGAACACTGAAGCTTTCTTT. Protein sequence: CASSLVGASGNTEAFF.

The rearrangement uses TRBV12-3 or TRBV12-4 and TRBJ1-3; 7 bases align to TRBD1. This CDR3 spans 16 amino acids. Trimming removed 5 bases from V and 0 bases from J; junction bases left unmatched: 7. DNA for the CDR3: TGTGCCAGCAGTCTCCGACAGGGCTTCTCTGGAAACACCATATATTTT. Residues: CASSLRQGFSGNTIYF.

Worth noting for this clonotype: A much more abundant neighbour one base away suggests this may be a read error. The rearrangement joins TRBV27 to TRBJ2-3; D might be TRBD2 (5 bases). Trimming took 5 bases from V and 4 from J, leaving 25 bases between them. The CDR3 extends over 18 amino acids. The germline CDR1 and CDR2 sequences are MNHEY and SMNVEV (reference sequence). The CDR3 spells CASSPAAAAEKGADTQYF. CDR3 bases: TGTGCCAGCAGTCCCGCCGCAGCGGCTGAAAAGGGCGCAGATACGCAGTATTTT.

In this sample, this clonotype turned up many times. The chain joins TRBV2 to TRBJ2-1, with a weak D call TRBD1 (5 bases). The CDR3 is 14 amino acids. V dropped 4 bases and J dropped 4 bases, with 11 bases sitting between them. Per the germline V gene, CDR1 is SNHLY and CDR2 is FYNNEI. CDR3 protein: CASSVNRNYNEQFF. The CDR3 coding sequence is TGTGCCAGCAGTGTCAACAGGAATTACAATGAGCAGTTCTTC. The full variable domain, rest sourced from reference TRBV2 and TRBJ2-1, is EPEVTQTPSHQVTQMGQEVILRCVPISNHLYFYWYRQILGQKVEFLVSFYNNEISEKSEIFDDQFSVERPDGSNFTLKIRSTKLEDSAMYFCASSVNRNYNEQFFGPGTRLTVL.

The rearrangement uses TRBV3-1 and TRBJ2-7; perhaps TRBD1 as D (6 bases). The germline V and J ends were trimmed by 3 bases and 5 bases, with 14 bases remaining between them. CDR1 LGHDT and CDR2 YNNKEL come from the germline V gene (reference sequence). The CDR3 loop spans 14 amino acids. CDR3 sequence: CASSQGRGLDEQYF. CDR3 bases: TGTGCCAGCAGCCAGGGCAGGGGTTTGGACGAGCAGTACTTC.